This T cell receptor (beta chain) is drawn from a study of CD8+CD57+ T cells in acquired aplastic anemia. Genomic DNA acted as the template from which TCR beta VDJ combination and CDR3 sequence profiling were carried out. TCRdb reprocessed the reads via MiXCR and lists one record per CDR3 protein. The data show 200,000 to 300,000 distinct CDR3 sequences, 82% seen once. Patients who underwent sequencing had shown CD8+CD57+ cell expansion by flow cytometry. The CDR3 spans 14 residues. Germline loops: CDR1 SGHTA, CDR2 FQGNSA. On this clonotype: Mismatch with germline at one junction end may stem from a read error.

The receptor's source is a human donor with aplastic anemia. V usage is TRBV7-2 and J usage is TRBJ2-3; a weak D match, TRBD2 (5 bases). The specimen was sorted CD4+, CD8+, or CD8+CD57+ T cells (not recorded which) from PBMCs. CDR3 sequence (DNA): TGCTCTGGCAGCGTAGACGGAGGTACAGATACGCAGTATTTT. It translates to CSGSVDGGTDTQYF. Based on the CDR3 plus reference TRBV7-2 and TRBJ2-3, the full variable domain is GAGVSQSPSNKVTEKGKDVELRCDPISGHTALYWYRQSLGQGLEFLIYFQGNSAPDKSGLPSDRFSAERTGGSVSTLTIQRTQQEDSAVYLCSGSVDGGTDTQYFGPGTRLTVL.